The next 20 T cell receptor beta chains were all read from a single sample in a study of Graves' ophthalmopathy and Graves' hyperthyroidism. The authors amplified TCR beta CDR3 regions, and they did so from RNA transcripts for repertoire sequencing. The library came from an HTBI-primed first-round RT-PCR and a second-round multiplex PCR. MiXCR, run by TCRdb on the multiplex PCR reads, gives a single entry per CDR3 protein. The sample shows 170,000 or so distinct CDR3 sequences, roughly two fifths of them seen only once. Sequenced: peripheral blood. Receptors originate from a middle-aged woman with Graves' ophthalmopathy.

DNA of the CDR3: TGTGCCAGCAGTCTCGGGACAGGTTTTACCCACGAGCAGTACTTC. This codes for CASSLGTGFTHEQYF. The chain employs TRBV27 and TRBJ2-7, with 8 positions matching TRBD1. The V gene end was trimmed by 5 bases and the J gene end by 5 bases; junction bases not matched to a gene: 11. The CDR3 runs to 15 residues. Germline CDR1 and CDR2: MNHEY and SMNVEV (reference sequence).

There are many counts of this clonotype. V gene TRBV5-1 combines with J gene TRBJ2-2; 13 bases are a match to TRBD2. From germline, CDR1 is SGHRS and CDR2 YFSETQ. The junction had 8 bases not matched to a gene; V was cut back by 1 base and J by 5 bases. The CDR3 sequence is 18 residues long. CDR3 coding DNA: TGCGCCAGCAGCTTGTATGGACTAGCGGGAGTCGGGACCGGGGAGCTGTTTTTT. Residues: CASSLYGLAGVGTGELFF.

This clonotype was seen many times. The chain combines TRBV20-1 with TRBJ2-7; 12 bases fit TRBD2. Germline assignment: CDR1 DFQATT and CDR2 SNEGSKA (reference sequence). The V segment lost 0 bases and the J segment 6 bases; nucleotides outside the gene matches: 3. The CDR3 has 14 residues. CDR3 amino acids: CSARDPSGRGEQYF. As DNA, the CDR3 is TGCAGTGCTAGAGACCCTAGCGGGAGGGGCGAGCAGTACTTC.

The V call is TRBV18, the J call TRBJ2-7; weak D call: TRBD1 (5 bases). Germline loops: CDR1 KGHSH, CDR2 LQKENI. The CDR3 is 13 amino acids. Trimming removed 2 bases at V and 4 bases at J, with 9 bases between. CDR3 region: CASSPVKGYEQYF. The CDR3 DNA is TGTGCCAGCTCACCAGTTAAGGGGTACGAGCAGTACTTC.

This clonotype occurred many times. This chain joins TRBV27 and TRBJ1-2; 9 bases match TRBD1. From germline, CDR1 is MNHEY and CDR2 SMNVEV (reference sequence). Trimming cost V 10 bases and J 14 bases; bases outside gene matches: 11. CDR3 length: 11 residues. The CDR3 sequence: CANHTGGRRTF. CDR3 DNA sequence: TGTGCCAACCATACAGGGGGCAGGCGAACCTTC.

This clonotype came up many times. V gene TRBV29-1 combines with J gene TRBJ2-7, with TRBD2 identical over 8 bases. Trimming cost V 1 base and J 6 bases; bases outside gene matches: 8. Looked up from germline, CDR1 is SQVTM and CDR2 is ANQGSEA. The CDR3 is made up of 14 amino acids. CDR3: CSVEGAGAPSEQYF. The CDR3 coding sequence is TGCAGCGTTGAAGGAGCGGGGGCCCCTTCCGAGCAGTACTTC.

This clonotype was observed at least ten times. The rearrangement uses TRBV7-2 and TRBJ1-1; 7 bases align to TRBD1. The CDR3 covers 14 residues. From germline, CDR1 is SGHTA and CDR2 FQGNSA. With V trimmed by 7 bases and J by 1 base, 6 bases remained unmatched. The CDR3 is CASTTGAKNTEAFF. The CDR3 DNA sequence: TGTGCCAGCACCACAGGGGCTAAGAACACTGAAGCTTTCTTT.

This clonotype was recorded many times. This chain connects TRBV11-3 to TRBJ2-2, with no clear D. The CDR3 length is 15 residues. Trimming shortened V by 6 bases and J by 3 bases, and 14 bases separated the two germline ends. CDR1 SGHNT and CDR2 YENEEA come from the germline V gene. CDR3 in DNA: TGTGCCAGCAGTGTAAGGCCATTCGACACCGGGGAGCTGTTTTTT. It translates to CASSVRPFDTGELFF.

V usage is TRBV6-1 and J usage is TRBJ2-7; 10 bases match TRBD1. CDR3 size: 13 residues. Trimming removed 5 bases from V and 5 bases from J; junction bases left unmatched: 3. Germline CDR1 is MNHNS and CDR2 is SASEGT. CDR3 nucleotide sequence: TGTGCCAGCAGTAGGGACAGGGGCGACGAGCAGTACTTC. It translates to CASSRDRGDEQYF.

This clonotype showed up many times. This chain links TRBV4-2 with TRBJ1-5, with D possibly matching TRBD1 (6 bases). V lost 4 bases and J lost 1, with 11 bases in between. The germline V gene has CDR1 LGHNA and CDR2 YNFKEQ. The length of the CDR3 is 15 residues. The chain's CDR3 is CASSRSGTSNQPQHF. The DNA for the CDR3 is TGTGCCAGCAGCCGCTCCGGGACAAGCAATCAGCCCCAGCATTTT.

The sample holds many counts of this clonotype. The V gene is TRBV7-2, the J gene TRBJ2-5; D is undetermined. The germline gives CDR1 SGHTA, CDR2 FQGNSA. The CDR3 sequence is 13 residues long. V was pared by 5 bases and J by 1 base, with 8 bases between. CDR3 DNA sequence: TGTGCCAGCAGCCCCCCCGCCCAAGAGACCCAGTACTTC. Translation gives CASSPPAQETQYF.

This clonotype occurred many times. V is TRBV6-5 and J is TRBJ2-7, with TRBD2 identical over 7 bases. Germline V gives CDR1 MNHEY, CDR2 SVGAGI. CDR3 length equals 14 residues. V dropped 2 bases and J dropped 2; count of bases not matched to a gene: 3. In DNA form, the CDR3 reads TGTGCCAGCAGTTACGGGGGGACTACCTACGAGCAGTACTTC. Translating gives CASSYGGTTYEQYF.

This clonotype occurred many times. V is TRBV7-9 and J is TRBJ1-2; 9 positions match TRBD1. Germline CDR1 and CDR2: SEHNR and FQNEAQ (reference sequence). This CDR3 contains 14 residues. The ends lost 2 bases at V and 3 bases at J; junction bases unmatched: 1. The CDR3 protein is CASSLTGGHYGYTF. The CDR3 DNA reads as TGTGCCAGCAGCTTAACAGGGGGCCACTATGGCTACACCTTC.

This clonotype has more than one count but fewer than ten. This chain links TRBV2 with TRBJ2-2, with D perhaps given as TRBD1 or TRBD2 (5 bases each). V was clipped by 6 bases and J by 6 bases, with 11 bases between them. The CDR3 runs to 13 residues. Germline values: CDR1 SNHLY, CDR2 FYNNEI. The chain's CDR3 is CASRVLGAGELFF. Here the CDR3 DNA reads TGTGCCAGCAGGGTCCTGGGGGCCGGGGAGCTGTTTTTT.

In its sample, this clonotype was seen many times. This chain joins TRBV14 and TRBJ2-7; D might be TRBD1 or TRBD2, each matching 5 bases. V lost 3 bases and J lost 10, with 13 bases in between. The CDR3 is 12 amino acids. Per the germline V gene, CDR1 is SGHDN and CDR2 is FVKESK. CDR3 sequence (DNA): TGTGCCAGCAGCCACAACCAGGGAGTTCAGTACTTC. Its translation: CASSHNQGVQYF.

The chain carries TRBV28 and TRBJ1-6; tentatively, D is TRBD1 (5 bases). The CDR3 length is 14 residues. The ends were cut back, 6 bases at V and 7 bases at J, with 13 bases in the middle. CDR1 and CDR2 from the germline V gene are MDHEN and SYDVKM. The CDR3 sequence is CASRRGTGNSPLHF. The CDR3, as DNA: TGTGCCAGCAGACGCGGGACGGGAAATTCACCCCTCCACTTT.

This clonotype was counted at least ten times. The V and J genes are TRBV12-3 or TRBV12-4 and TRBJ2-5, with a possible D match to TRBD2 (5 bases). CDR3 length: 15 residues. V lost 1 base, J lost 1 base, and 10 bases lay in between. The CDR3 reads CASSLGGLGQETQYF. CDR3 nucleotide sequence: TGTGCCAGCAGTTTAGGAGGGTTAGGCCAAGAGACCCAGTACTTC.

In its sample, this clonotype was seen many times. The rearrangement joins TRBV5-5 to TRBJ1-1; the D is unclear. CDR3 length: 13 amino acids. From germline, CDR1 is SGHKS and CDR2 YYEKEE (reference sequence). V was trimmed by 0 bases and J by 7 bases, leaving 10 bases between them. The CDR3 is CASSLEESREAFF. In nucleotides, the CDR3 is TGTGCCAGCAGCTTGGAGGAGTCGCGTGAAGCTTTCTTT.

At least ten counts were recorded for this clonotype. CDR3 DNA sequence: TGTGCCACTGGCTCTGGGGCCAACGTCCTGACTTTC. Translation: CATGSGANVLTF. This chain links TRBV28 with TRBJ2-6; D not certain. V gave up 10 bases and J gave up 0 bases, with 4 bases separating them. Looked up from germline, CDR1 is MDHEN and CDR2 is SYDVKM. The length of the CDR3 is 12 residues. Together with reference TRBV28 and TRBJ2-6, the CDR3 gives the full variable domain: DVKVTQSSRYLVKRTGEKVFLECVQDMDHENMFWYRQDPGLGLRLIYFSYDVKMKEKGDIPEGYSVSREKKERFSLILESASTNQTSMYLCATGSGANVLTFGAGSRLTVL.

The chain joins TRBV18 to TRBJ1-1; 7 bases are shared with TRBD1. The CDR3 runs to 13 residues. CDR1 KGHSH and CDR2 LQKENI come from the germline V gene. The junction had 1 base not matched to a gene; V was cut back by 0 bases and J by 6 bases. CDR3 region: CASSPPQGAEAFF. The CDR3 nucleotides read TGTGCCAGCTCACCACCTCAGGGGGCTGAAGCTTTCTTT.